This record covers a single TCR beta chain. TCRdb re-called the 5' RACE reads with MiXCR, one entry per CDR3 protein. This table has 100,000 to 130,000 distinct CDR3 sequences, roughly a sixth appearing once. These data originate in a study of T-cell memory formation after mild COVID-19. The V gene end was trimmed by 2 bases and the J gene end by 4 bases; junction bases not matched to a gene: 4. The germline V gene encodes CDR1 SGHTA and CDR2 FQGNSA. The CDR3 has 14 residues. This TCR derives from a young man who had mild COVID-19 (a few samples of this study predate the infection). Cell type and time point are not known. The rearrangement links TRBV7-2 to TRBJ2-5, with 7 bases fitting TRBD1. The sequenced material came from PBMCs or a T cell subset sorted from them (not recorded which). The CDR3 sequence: CASSLNNRGETQYF. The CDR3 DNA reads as TGTGCCAGCAGCTTAAATAACAGGGGAGAGACCCAGTACTTC.